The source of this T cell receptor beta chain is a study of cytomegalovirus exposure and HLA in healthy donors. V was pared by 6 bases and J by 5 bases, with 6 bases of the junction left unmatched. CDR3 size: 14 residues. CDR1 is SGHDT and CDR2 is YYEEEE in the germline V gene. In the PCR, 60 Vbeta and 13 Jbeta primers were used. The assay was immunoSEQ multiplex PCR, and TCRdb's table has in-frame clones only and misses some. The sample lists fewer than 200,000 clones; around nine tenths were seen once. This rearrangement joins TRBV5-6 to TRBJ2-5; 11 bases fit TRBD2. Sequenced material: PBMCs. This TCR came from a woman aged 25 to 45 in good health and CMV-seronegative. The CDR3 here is CASTLAGGTETQYF. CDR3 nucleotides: TGTGCCAGCACTCTAGCGGGAGGCACGGAGACCCAGTACTTC.